These 32 T cell receptor beta chains were sequenced from one sample in a study of blood T cells in healthy people across ages. A second PCR, run for about 6 to 11 cycles, used a sample-barcoded 5' primer plus a J-beta primer mix. A single record per CDR3 protein comes from TCRdb applying MiXCR to the 5' RACE reads. The data show about a million distinct CDR3 sequences, more than 30% seen once. Input material: blood. All receptors derive from a man between 18 and 29 years old in good health.

This clonotype was seen a few times. The chain joins TRBV3-1 to TRBJ1-1; no reliable D call. The germline gives CDR1 LGHDT, CDR2 YNNKEL (reference sequence). Trimming removed 1 base from V and 10 bases from J, with 10 bases in between. The CDR3 length is 12 residues. The CDR3 loop is CASSQGRAGAFF. The CDR3 DNA is TGTGCCAGCAGCCAAGGCCGTGCTGGAGCTTTCTTT.

J is TRBJ2-3 and V is TRBV3-1; tentative D call: TRBD1 (6 bases). V dropped 0 bases and J dropped 6 bases, with 19 bases sitting between them. Germline V gene sequence: CDR1 LGHDT, CDR2 YNNKEL (reference sequence). The CDR3 runs 17 residues. The CDR3 sequence: CASSQESPQGWTDTQYF. Here the CDR3 DNA reads TGTGCCAGCAGCCAAGAATCGCCGCAGGGGTGGACGGATACGCAGTATTTT.

The rearrangement links TRBV14 to TRBJ1-1, with no clear D. The germline gives CDR1 SGHDN, CDR2 FVKESK. The V end lost 1 base, the J end lost 4 bases, and 10 bases lay between the germline ends. The CDR3 has 14 amino acids. The CDR3 nucleotides are TGTGCCAGCAGCCAAGGGAACAGAGCCACTGAAGCTTTCTTT. Translation gives CASSQGNRATEAFF.

This clonotype was counted only a few times. This chain uses TRBV20-1 with TRBJ2-3, with 13 bases aligning to TRBD2. The CDR3 spans 14 residues. Germline V lookup: CDR1 DFQATT, CDR2 SNEGSKA (reference sequence). Trimming took 6 bases from V and 3 from J; bases not matched to a gene: 3. In DNA, the CDR3 is TGCAGTGCGGCGACTAGCGGGGGGACAGATACGCAGTATTTT. This gives the protein CSAATSGGTDTQYF.

The rearrangement links TRBV5-1 to TRBJ1-2; D gene ambiguous. This CDR3 comprises 14 residues. Per the germline V gene, CDR1 is SGHRS and CDR2 is YFSETQ. V was pared by 4 bases and J by 3 bases, with 13 bases between. Here the CDR3 DNA reads TGCGCCAGCAGCCCCAGTAGGTCCGACTATGGCTACACCTTC. The encoded protein is CASSPSRSDYGYTF. Full variable domain (rest looked up from reference TRBV5-1 and TRBJ1-2): KAGVTQTPRYLIKTRGQQVTLSCSPISGHRSVSWYQQTPGQGLQFLFEYFSETQRNKGNFPGRFSGRQFSNSRSEMNVSTLELGDSALYLCASSPSRSDYGYTFGSGTRLTVV.

There are a few counts of this clonotype. The V gene is TRBV25-1, the J gene TRBJ1-1; possible D gene TRBD1, 6 bases. Germline CDR1 is MGHDK and CDR2 is SYGVNS. This CDR3 comprises 14 residues. V was cut by 2 bases and J by 1 base, with 8 bases left in between. The CDR3 here is CASSERTANTEAFF. The CDR3 bases are TGTGCCAGCAGTGAACGGACAGCGAACACTGAAGCTTTCTTT.

This clonotype was seen just once. A much larger clone sits a single nucleotide away, making a read error possible. The chain couples TRBV4-3 to TRBJ1-2, with D possibly matching TRBD1 (6 bases). The V end was cut by 4 bases, the J end by 2 bases, with 14 bases between. The germline V gene encodes CDR1 LGHNA and CDR2 YSLEER. The CDR3 sequence is 15 residues long. CDR3 in amino acids: CASSPSDRANYGYTF. The DNA for the CDR3 is TGCGCCAGCAGCCCTTCGGACAGAGCGAACTATGGCTACACCTTC.

The table lists this clonotype with a few counts. The chain couples TRBV4-1 to TRBJ1-4; the D gene is possibly TRBD1 (5 bases). This CDR3 comprises 16 residues. V lost 3 bases, J lost 4 bases, and 15 bases lay in between. Germline CDR1 is MGHRA and CDR2 is YSYEKL. The CDR3 bases are TGCGCCAGCAGCCATGACCCCGGGGCTGGTAATGAAAAACTGTTTTTT. Protein: CASSHDPGAGNEKLFF.

The chain uses TRBV20-1 and TRBJ1-1; a weak D match, TRBD1 (5 bases). V shed 0 bases and J shed 6 bases, with 14 bases lying between them. The length of the CDR3 is 14 residues. Germline V gene lookup returns CDR1 DFQATT and CDR2 SNEGSKA (reference sequence). Here the CDR3 DNA reads TGCAGTGCTAGAGAGGGGCAGGAAGCCTCTGAAGCTTTCTTT. It codes for CSAREGQEASEAFF.

The chain joins TRBV9 to TRBJ2-1; D is possibly TRBD1 (6 bases). The CDR3 totals 15 residues. Deletions cut 2 bases from V and 6 bases from J, with 15 bases between. Per germline, CDR1 SGDLS and CDR2 YYNGEE. The CDR3 bases are TGTGCCAGCAGCGTGGGGGCTGAACCATGCAATGAGCAGTTCTTC. It yields the protein CASSVGAEPCNEQFF.

The V call is TRBV4-1, the J call TRBJ2-7; D ambiguous. In germline, CDR1 is MGHRA, CDR2 YSYEKL. V was pared by 0 bases and J by 1 base, with 4 bases between. The CDR3 runs 13 residues. The CDR3 protein is CASSQDMSYEQYF. In DNA form, the CDR3 reads TGCGCCAGCAGCCAAGATATGTCCTACGAGCAGTACTTC.

This chain joins TRBV10-3 and TRBJ2-7; 8 positions match TRBD1. CDR1 and CDR2 from the germline V gene are ENHRY and SYGVKD. The V gene end was trimmed by 4 bases and the J gene end by 5 bases; junction bases not matched to a gene: 4. The length of the CDR3 is 13 residues. The CDR3: CAISGSGGHEQYF. CDR3 sequence (DNA): TGTGCCATCAGTGGCTCAGGGGGCCACGAGCAGTACTTC.

About this clonotype itself: The junction shows a germline mismatch at one end, possibly a read error. The V and J genes are TRBV3-1 and TRBJ2-4, with D uncertain. The CDR3 is 15 amino acids. In germline, CDR1 is LGHDT, CDR2 YNNKEL (reference sequence). The CDR3 here is CANSHKRLAKNIQYF. CDR3 DNA sequence: TGTGCCAACAGCCATAAAAGACTAGCCAAAAACATTCAGTACTTC.

The V and J genes are TRBV20-1 and TRBJ1-1, with TRBD1 matching 8 bases. J lost 1 base, V lost 6 bases, and 13 bases had no gene match. Per germline, CDR1 DFQATT and CDR2 SNEGSKA (reference sequence). CDR3 size: 16 residues. CDR3 nucleotides: TGCAGTGCCATTGGGGGGCAGGGGGCCTGGAACACTGAAGCTTTCTTT. This codes for CSAIGGQGAWNTEAFF.

The chain employs TRBV6-2 or TRBV6-3 and TRBJ2-3; 9 bases line up with TRBD1. V trimming: 2 bases; J trimming: 8 bases; junction bases outside the gene matches: 14. CDR3 length equals 17 residues. CDR1 is MNHEY, CDR2 SVGEGT, per germline. The CDR3 sequence: CASSYAGTGPQGGTQYF. DNA of the CDR3: TGTGCCAGCAGTTACGCAGGGACAGGGCCCCAGGGGGGTACGCAGTATTTT.

The chain has TRBV10-3 and TRBJ2-2; D is uncertain. The CDR3 totals 14 residues. CDR1 is ENHRY and CDR2 is SYGVKD in the germline V gene. Between the trimmed V and J ends, which lost 5 bases and 2 bases, there was a span of 9 bases. The CDR3 sequence is CAISFDTNTGELFF. The CDR3 region has the DNA TGTGCCATCAGTTTTGACACCAACACCGGGGAGCTGTTTTTT.

The genes are TRBV9 and TRBJ1-1; 10 positions agree with TRBD1. The V and J ends lost 0 bases and 1 base, in that order; junction bases with no gene match: 3. CDR3 size: 16 residues. Germline-derived CDR1 and CDR2 are SGDLS and YYNGEE. The CDR3 is CASSVGWTGGNTEAFF. The CDR3 region has the DNA TGTGCCAGCAGCGTAGGGTGGACAGGGGGGAACACTGAAGCTTTCTTT.

The genes are TRBV7-2 and TRBJ2-1, with D perhaps assigned TRBD1 or TRBD2 (6 bases each). The J call is uncertain, as TRBJ2-7 better fits the DNA end. Germline CDR1 is SGHTA and CDR2 is FQGNSA. The CDR3 totals 18 residues. The CDR3 DNA is TGTGCCAGCAGCTTAATTGTTGGAGGGGGGACCCTGTACAATGAGCAGTACTTC. It specifies CASSLIVGGGTLYNEQYF.

As for this clonotype: A much more abundant neighbour one base away suggests this may be a read error. This rearrangement joins TRBV5-1 to TRBJ1-2; D ambiguous. This CDR3 is built from 13 residues. CDR1 is SGHRS and CDR2 is YFSETQ in the germline V gene. Here the CDR3 reads CAGSFGQNYGYTF. The CDR3 nucleotides are TGCGCCGGCAGCTTCGGCCAGAACTATGGCTACACCTTC.

The rearrangement uses TRBV7-2 and TRBJ2-2; possible D gene TRBD1, 5 bases. V lost 1 base and J lost 3, with 9 bases in between. From germline, CDR1 is SGHTA and CDR2 FQGNSA. The CDR3 is 15 amino acids. CDR3 residues: CASSLVRGYTGELFF. CDR3 in DNA: TGTGCCAGCAGCTTAGTTAGGGGATACACCGGGGAGCTGTTTTTT. Supplemented by reference TRBV7-2 and TRBJ2-2, the full variable domain reads GAGVSQSPSNKVTEKGKDVELRCDPISGHTALYWYRQSLGQGLEFLIYFQGNSAPDKSGLPSDRFSAERTGGSVSTLTIQRTQQEDSAVYLCASSLVRGYTGELFFGEGSRLTVL.

This chain links TRBV4-3 with TRBJ1-1, with 10 nucleotides matching TRBD1. Germline V gene sequence: CDR1 LGHNA, CDR2 YSLEER. The CDR3 length is 19 residues. J was trimmed by 3 bases and V by 2 bases; bases with no gene match: 15. The CDR3 DNA reads as TGCGCCAGCAGCCAATATTTTGGACTGACCGGGACAGGGGACACTGAAGCTTTCTTT. Translating gives CASSQYFGLTGTGDTEAFF.

This clonotype has only a few counts. The chain joins TRBV11-2 to TRBJ2-3; D may be TRBD2 (6 bases). The CDR3 extends over 16 amino acids. The V end lost 5 bases, the J end lost 1 base, and 16 bases lay between the germline ends. CDR1 SGHAT and CDR2 FQNNGV come from the germline V gene. CDR3 sequence reads: CASSLGGWRGTDTQYF. In DNA, the CDR3 is TGTGCCAGCAGCCTCGGTGGATGGAGGGGCACAGATACGCAGTATTTT.

This clonotype has a handful of counts. The gene calls are TRBV9 and TRBJ1-2, with 7 bases aligning to TRBD1. From germline, CDR1 is SGDLS and CDR2 YYNGEE. J lost 8 bases, V lost 4 bases, and 14 bases had no gene match. The CDR3 has 15 residues. In nucleotides, the CDR3 is TGTGCCAGCAGCATTCTGGACAGGCCCTTAAGCGGCTACACCTTC. This translates into CASSILDRPLSGYTF.

This rearrangement joins TRBV3-1 to TRBJ1-1; D remains unclear. The CDR3 is 13 amino acids. Germline CDR1 reads LGHDT; CDR2 reads YNNKEL (reference sequence). The V end was cut by 10 bases, the J end by 12 bases, with 24 bases between. CDR3 sequence reads: CATDSGPGRVTFF. CDR3 in DNA: TGTGCCACAGACTCCGGTCCGGGGAGAGTGACTTTCTTT.

This clonotype has only a few counts. The rearrangement uses TRBV20-1 and TRBJ2-5, with a possible D match to TRBD2 (6 bases). The CDR3 is made up of 14 amino acids. Germline V gene lookup returns CDR1 DFQATT and CDR2 SNEGSKA (reference sequence). V shed 1 base and J shed 5 bases, with 14 bases lying between them. This CDR3 reads CSARGGGYAETQYF. Written as DNA, the CDR3 is TGCAGTGCTAGAGGTGGGGGGTATGCGGAGACCCAGTACTTC.

This clonotype came up a few times. This CDR3 reads CASSPQGNLNSPLHF. The CDR3 nucleotides are TGTGCCAGTAGCCCCCAGGGAAATCTGAATTCACCCCTCCACTTT. V is TRBV19 and J is TRBJ1-6; a possible D gene is TRBD1 (5 bases). V lost 6 bases, J lost 7 bases, and 16 bases lay in between. Germline CDR1 reads LNHDA; CDR2 reads SQIVND (reference sequence). The length of the CDR3 is 15 residues.

This clonotype was observed a few times. This chain joins TRBV18 and TRBJ2-5; 7 bases align to TRBD1. With V trimmed by 3 bases and J by 3 bases, 7 bases remained unmatched. The CDR3 covers 15 residues. CDR1 is KGHSH, CDR2 LQKENI, per germline. CDR3 amino acids: CASSPAGTEEETQYF. The CDR3 DNA reads as TGTGCCAGCTCACCTGCCGGGACAGAAGAAGAGACCCAGTACTTC. The whole variable domain, filled in from reference TRBV18 and TRBJ2-5, reads NAGVMQNPRHLVRRRGQEARLRCSPMKGHSHVYWYRQLPEEGLKFMVYLQKENIIDESGMPKERFSAEFPKEGPSILRIQQVVRGDSAAYFCASSPAGTEEETQYFGPGTRLLVL.

This clonotype was recorded a few times. The rearrangement links TRBV11-2 to TRBJ1-5; D is possibly TRBD1 (5 bases). There are 17 residues in the CDR3. From germline, CDR1 is SGHAT and CDR2 FQNNGV. V lost 1 base and J lost 4, with 17 bases in between. CDR3 sequence: CASSLGWQGRDNQPQHF. CDR3 in DNA: TGTGCCAGCAGCTTAGGATGGCAGGGTAGGGATAATCAGCCCCAGCATTTT. Based on the CDR3 plus reference TRBV11-2 and TRBJ1-5, the full variable domain is EAGVAQSPRYKIIEKRQSVAFWCNPISGHATLYWYQQILGQGPKLLIQFQNNGVVDDSQLPKDRFSAERLKGVDSTLKIQPAKLEDSAVYLCASSLGWQGRDNQPQHFGDGTRLSIL.

This clonotype appeared a single time. The chain has TRBV7-9 and TRBJ1-1, with 7 bases matching TRBD1. CDR1 and CDR2 from the germline V gene are SEHNR and FQNEAQ (reference sequence). The CDR3 is made up of 12 amino acids. J gave up 9 bases and V 1 base, and 2 bases lay outside the gene matches. CDR3 bases: TGTGCCAGCAGCTTAGGGGGACAGCAAGCTTTCTTT. Translated, it gives CASSLGGQQAFF.

The rearrangement uses TRBV23-1 and TRBJ1-2; D unresolved. TRBV23-1 is classed as an ORF, of uncertain function. Between the trimmed V and J ends, which lost 4 bases and 0 bases, there was a span of 15 bases. The CDR3 consists of 16 residues. Here the CDR3 reads CASSLPPDATNYGYTF. Written as DNA, the CDR3 is TGCGCCAGCAGTCTCCCCCCGGACGCTACTAACTATGGCTACACCTTC.

V usage is TRBV9 and J usage is TRBJ1-2; 7 bases fit TRBD1. This CDR3 comprises 16 residues. Germline V CDR1 and CDR2: SGDLS, YYNGEE. V lost 0 bases to trimming and J lost 2 bases; unmatched junction nucleotides: 7. This CDR3 reads CASSVGSRGINYGYTF. The CDR3 DNA reads as TGTGCCAGCAGCGTAGGTAGCAGGGGGATAAACTATGGCTACACCTTC.

V and J are TRBV20-1 and TRBJ2-5, with TRBD2 matching 8 bases. Germline V gene data show CDR1 as DFQATT and CDR2 as SNEGSKA (reference sequence). The CDR3 has 16 residues. Trimming took 5 bases from V and 11 from J; bases not matched to a gene: 22. CDR3 residues: CSAVVLAGTFLDEQYF. The CDR3 DNA reads as TGCAGTGCTGTCGTGTTAGCGGGAACCTTTTTAGATGAGCAGTACTTC.